This T cell receptor (gamma chain) originates from a study of gamma delta lymphoproliferative disorders and STAT genes. Overall study context: Gamma-chain libraries were built from at least 50 ng of genomic DNA with the LymphoTrack Dx TCRG Assay. The EuroClonality-NGS protocol was used to prepare delta libraries.

TCRdb processed the multiplex PCR reads again with the CATT caller. The data contain approximately 2,500 gamma-chain clones, roughly 8.2% of them singletons. Broader study findings: Gamma repertoires grouped patients separately from controls; delta repertoires showed no separation.

V gave up 2 bases and J gave up 1 base; unmatched junction bases: 2. The CDR3 extends over 13 amino acids. The germline V gene encodes CDR1 EGSTGY and CDR2 YDSYTSSV. The receptor sequences were amplified from genomic DNA of peripheral blood mononuclear cells. Controls were healthy adult blood donors matched for age and sex. Judged by abundance, this clone is medium-sized. The target antigen is unknown. Material for sequencing was blood. V and J are TRGV4 and TRGJ1 or TRGJ2. In the absence of a J gene in TCRdb, the DNA was matched to germline to assign it here. The sequence was collected from a human donor in good health. CDR3 loop: CATWDENYYKKLF. CDR3 nucleotide sequence: TGTGCCACCTGGGATGAAAATTATTATAAGAAACTCTTT.